The 30 T cell receptor beta chains reported below all come from one sample, sequenced in a study of molecular identifiers for immune sequencing clone quantification. TCRdb fed the PCR reads into MiXCR, producing one record per CDR3 protein. This table has about 640,000 distinct CDR3 sequences, roughly 21% appearing once. Sample: naive CD8+ T cells from blood, with Jurkat cell RNA spiked in. Sample subset: FACS-sorted CD8+CD4-CCR7+CD45RA+ naive T cells. These receptors were collected from a human donor in good health. Some libraries in this study had Jurkat cell RNA spiked in.

This clonotype was observed a few times. This chain connects TRBV3-1 to TRBJ2-1; D is perhaps TRBD1 or TRBD2 (5 bases each). Looked up from germline, CDR1 is LGHDT and CDR2 is YNNKEL (reference sequence). The CDR3 consists of 19 residues. V gave up 0 bases and J gave up 3 bases, with 21 bases separating them. The CDR3 region has the DNA TGTGCCAGCAGCCAAGACTACCGGATCGACCGGGGCGACTACAATGAGCAGTTCTTC. As protein: CASSQDYRIDRGDYNEQFF.

This clonotype was detected once. A much more abundant neighbour one base away suggests this may be a read error. The V call is TRBV27, the J call TRBJ1-2; 8 bases are shared with TRBD1. This CDR3 has 15 amino acids. CDR1 is MNHEY and CDR2 is SMNVEV in the germline V gene (reference sequence). The CDR3 loop reads CASSPGQGANYGYAF. The CDR3 DNA reads as TGTGCCAGCAGTCCCGGACAGGGAGCTAACTATGGCTACGCCTTC.

This clonotype has ten or more counts. The chain combines TRBV4-1 with TRBJ1-1; D gene uncertain. Germline V gene sequence: CDR1 MGHRA, CDR2 YSYEKL. Trimming cost V 1 base and J 1 base, with 10 bases left between them. The CDR3 loop spans 15 amino acids. Here the CDR3 reads CASSQVDPQNTEAFF. CDR3 sequence (DNA): TGCGCCAGCAGCCAAGTAGACCCCCAGAACACTGAAGCTTTCTTT.

The chain couples TRBV28 to TRBJ1-5; D ambiguous. The germline V gene encodes CDR1 MDHEN and CDR2 SYDVKM. This CDR3 is built from 12 residues. V gave up 6 bases and J gave up 7 bases, with 10 bases separating them. CDR3 sequence reads: CASSPPKQPQHF. CDR3 DNA: TGTGCCAGCAGCCCCCCGAAGCAGCCCCAGCATTTT.

This clonotype was seen many times. The chain has TRBV7-2 and TRBJ2-1; D remains ambiguous. Germline V gives CDR1 SGHTA, CDR2 FQGNSA. V was cut by 2 bases and J by 9 bases, with 11 bases left in between. The CDR3 covers 13 residues. This chain's CDR3 is CASSLYRLFEQFF. The CDR3 nucleotides are TGTGCCAGCAGCTTATACCGATTATTTGAGCAGTTCTTC.

This clonotype was counted many times. One end of the junction varies from germline; a read error may be responsible. The CDR3 sequence: CASSLSSYEQYF. CDR3 nucleotide sequence: TGTGCCAGCAGCCTAAGCTCCTACGAGCAGTACTTC. The chain carries TRBV5-1 and TRBJ2-7, with D unclear. There are 12 residues in the CDR3. CDR1 is SGHRS and CDR2 is YFSETQ in the germline V gene.

This clonotype was seen many times. The chain uses TRBV29-1 and TRBJ2-7, with D perhaps TRBD1 or TRBD2 (6 bases each). Germline V lookup: CDR1 SQVTM, CDR2 ANQGSEA. CDR3 size: 12 residues. Between the trimmed V and J ends, which lost 4 bases and 6 bases, there was a span of 13 bases. This chain's CDR3 is CSVAGAGREQYF. The CDR3, as DNA: TGCAGCGTTGCGGGGGCAGGGCGCGAGCAGTACTTC.

This clonotype appeared many times. This chain joins TRBV6-5 and TRBJ1-4; 8 bases line up with TRBD1. CDR1 and CDR2 (germline): MNHEY, SVGAGI. The CDR3 has 15 residues. V trimming: 2 bases; J trimming: 1 base; junction bases outside the gene matches: 0. CDR3 sequence: CASSYDRGTNEKLFF. DNA of the CDR3: TGTGCCAGCAGTTACGACAGGGGAACTAATGAAAAACTGTTTTTT.

This clonotype was seen many times. The chain couples TRBV4-2 to TRBJ1-2; possible D gene TRBD1, 5 bases. Between the trimmed V and J ends, which lost 0 bases and 8 bases, there was a span of 19 bases. The CDR3 length is 16 residues. Germline V gene sequence: CDR1 LGHNA, CDR2 YNFKEQ. The CDR3 nucleotides read TGTGCCAGCAGCCAAGAGGAAACAGGTCCGGTATGGGGCTACACCTTC. It yields the protein CASSQEETGPVWGYTF.

At least ten counts were recorded for this clonotype. This rearrangement joins TRBV3-1 to TRBJ1-3, with a possible D match to TRBD1 (6 bases). V lost 0 bases and J 1 base, leaving 10 bases between the germline ends. This CDR3 comprises 16 residues. Germline V CDR1 and CDR2: LGHDT, YNNKEL (reference sequence). CDR3 in DNA: TGTGCCAGCAGCCAAGATTGGGGGGCGTCTGGAAACACCATATATTTT. Protein sequence: CASSQDWGASGNTIYF. The full variable domain, with the rest looked up from reference TRBV3-1 and TRBJ1-3, is DTAVSQTPKYLVTQMGNDKSIKCEQNLGHDTMYWYKQDSKKFLKIMFSYNNKELIINETVPNRFSPKSPDKAHLNLHINSLELGDSAVYFCASSQDWGASGNTIYFGEGSWLTVV.

This clonotype was observed at least ten times. The chain couples TRBV7-2 to TRBJ2-7; D perhaps matches TRBD2 (7 bases). V was cut by 1 base and J by 4 bases, with 17 bases left in between. CDR1 is SGHTA, CDR2 FQGNSA, per germline. This CDR3 is 16 amino acids long. DNA of the CDR3: TGTGCCAGCAGCTTAGAAGGGGGGGTAGTAAGGTACGAGCAGTACTTC. Its protein is CASSLEGGVVRYEQYF.

V usage is TRBV10-3 and J usage is TRBJ2-3, with D possibly TRBD1 on 6 matching bases. The V end was cut by 7 bases, the J end by 4 bases, with 24 bases between. Germline assignment: CDR1 ENHRY and CDR2 SYGVKD. CDR3 size: 17 residues. The CDR3 DNA reads as TGTGCCATCAATGTACGGGACACCCCCTCAGCAGCAGATACGCAGTATTTT. This translates into CAINVRDTPSAADTQYF.

This clonotype was picked up many times. The J gene is TRBJ2-3, the V gene TRBV5-6; TRBD2 agrees at 10 bases. The CDR3 has 16 amino acids. Trimming cost V 4 bases and J 2 bases; bases outside gene matches: 7. From germline, CDR1 is SGHDT and CDR2 YYEEEE. As DNA, the CDR3 is TGTGCCAGCAGCCAGGGTGGACTAGCGGACACAGATACGCAGTATTTT. Translating gives CASSQGGLADTDTQYF.

This clonotype was observed at least ten times. The J gene is TRBJ2-3, the V gene TRBV7-2; 8 bases align to TRBD1. Germline V gives CDR1 SGHTA, CDR2 FQGNSA. V lost 5 bases, J lost 1 base, and 11 bases stayed unmatched. CDR3 length: 17 amino acids. The DNA of the CDR3 is TGTGCCAGCAGCACAAGGGACAGGACCCCAGGCACAGATACGCAGTATTTT. This translates into CASSTRDRTPGTDTQYF.

This clonotype appeared many times. The rearrangement uses TRBV12-3 or TRBV12-4 and TRBJ2-5, with D tentatively TRBD1 (5 bases). V was trimmed by 7 bases and J by 3 bases, leaving 12 bases between them. The CDR3 extends over 13 amino acids. The CDR3 spells CASKGPVKETQYF. CDR3 in DNA: TGTGCCAGCAAGGGGCCGGTAAAAGAGACCCAGTACTTC.

The CDR3 nucleotides are TGTGCCAGCAGTTCCGTCAACCCGTCTTGGGACGAGCAGTACTTC. Translation gives CASSSVNPSWDEQYF. The chain has TRBV27 and TRBJ2-7; D is uncertain. Germline CDR1 MNHEY, CDR2 SMNVEV (reference sequence). V was shortened by 4 bases and J by 5 bases, with 18 bases between the two germline ends. There are 15 residues in the CDR3.

This clonotype was observed at least ten times. CDR3 loop: CASSLNPDRDTEAFF. CDR3 in DNA: TGTGCCAGCAGTTTAAACCCCGACAGGGACACTGAAGCTTTCTTT. The chain is built from TRBV28 and TRBJ1-1, with TRBD1 matching over 7 bases. Per the germline V gene, CDR1 is MDHEN and CDR2 is SYDVKM. The length of the CDR3 is 15 residues. V trimming: 2 bases; J trimming: 3 bases; junction bases outside the gene matches: 6.

This clonotype occurred once. One end of the junction does not line up with germline, which may come from a read error. The chain has TRBV7-9 and TRBJ2-3, with D possibly matching TRBD2 (5 bases). The V gene's germline CDR1 is SEHNR and CDR2 FQNEAQ (reference sequence). This CDR3 contains 14 residues. In DNA, the CDR3 is TGTGCCAGCAGCCCAAGAGCGCTGGAGGAGGCGCAGTACTTT. The encoded protein is CASSPRALEEAQYF. The whole variable domain, remainder taken from reference TRBV7-9 and TRBJ2-3, is DTGVSQNPRHKITKRGQNVTFRCDPISEHNRLYWYRQTLGQGPEFLTYFQNEAQLEKSRLLSDRFSAERPKGSFSTLEIQRTEQGDSAMYLCASSPRALEEAQYFGPGTRLTVL.

On this clonotype itself: Since a much larger clone is just one base distant, this may be a read error. This chain connects TRBV7-9 to TRBJ2-1, with D possibly TRBD2 on 6 matching bases. The V end was cut by 7 bases, the J end by 13 bases, with 20 bases between. The CDR3 is 13 residues long. Per germline, CDR1 SEHNR and CDR2 FQNEAQ (reference sequence). DNA for the CDR3: TGTGCCAGCATGACGGGAGTTGCAGAGACCCAGTTCTTC. Translation gives CASMTGVAETQFF.

This clonotype was seen at least ten times. One end of the junction fails to match germline, which may point to a read error. This rearrangement joins TRBV5-5 to TRBJ2-1; D is unclear. The CDR3 runs to 10 residues. The germline V gene has CDR1 SGHKS and CDR2 YYEKEE (reference sequence). This CDR3 is CASSPGPSGF. CDR3 nucleotides: TGTGCCAGCAGCCCCGGACCTTCGGGCTTC.

This clonotype was observed at least ten times. The J gene is TRBJ2-1, the V gene TRBV7-6; 10 nucleotides agree with TRBD2. Germline CDR1 reads SGHVS; CDR2 reads FNYEAQ. Trimming at V came to 2 bases and at J to 5 bases, leaving 12 bases not matched to a gene. The CDR3 length is 18 residues. The CDR3 nucleotides read TGTGCCAGCAGCTTAAATGTTCCTAGCGGGAGCCGTAACAATGAGCAGTTCTTC. As protein: CASSLNVPSGSRNNEQFF.

In this sample, this clonotype turned up many times. This sequence joins TRBV19 and TRBJ2-2, with unresolved D. Deletions cut 2 bases from V and 0 bases from J, with 7 bases between. Germline V gene lookup returns CDR1 LNHDA and CDR2 SQIVND (reference sequence). The CDR3 extends over 15 amino acids. The CDR3 sequence: CASSINGPNTGELFF. In nucleotides, the CDR3 is TGTGCCAGTAGTATAAACGGTCCGAACACCGGGGAGCTGTTTTTT.

This clonotype was observed a handful of times. The V gene is TRBV4-1, the J gene TRBJ1-2; tentatively, D is TRBD1 (5 bases). Germline loops: CDR1 MGHRA, CDR2 YSYEKL. The germline V and J ends were trimmed by 1 base and 5 bases, with 11 bases remaining between them. This CDR3 comprises 14 residues. CDR3 in DNA: TGCGCCAGCAGCCAAGGTCCCAGGGATTATGGCTACACCTTC. It specifies CASSQGPRDYGYTF.

This clonotype was observed a handful of times. The gene calls are TRBV19 and TRBJ1-2; possibly TRBD1 for D (5 bases). Germline CDR1 reads LNHDA; CDR2 reads SQIVND (reference sequence). The CDR3 runs 15 residues. V was clipped by 2 bases and J by 2 bases, with 12 bases between them. The CDR3 region is CASSISAGPNYGYTF. The CDR3 coding sequence is TGTGCCAGTAGTATATCCGCGGGACCAAACTATGGCTACACCTTC.

For this clonotype: Just one base apart from a much larger clone, this may be a read error. The rearrangement uses TRBV4-3 and TRBJ1-1, with D uncertain. V dropped 0 bases and J dropped 7 bases, with 9 bases sitting between them. CDR1 is LGHNA, CDR2 YSLEER, per germline. The CDR3 extends over 13 amino acids. CDR3 bases: TGCGCCAGCAGCCAAGATCTGGGCCTTGAAGCTTTCTTT. It translates to CASSQDLGLEAFF.

This clonotype was observed a handful of times. This chain connects TRBV13 to TRBJ2-1; 9 positions agree with TRBD1. Germline V gene lookup returns CDR1 PRHDT and CDR2 FYEKMQ (reference sequence). The CDR3 has 14 amino acids. V trimming: 5 bases; J trimming: 10 bases; junction bases outside the gene matches: 9. The CDR3 bases are TGTGCCAGCAGCGCCGCGACAGGGGGTGAAGAGCAGTTCTTC. Amino acid sequence: CASSAATGGEEQFF.

This clonotype was found many times. J is TRBJ2-3 and V is TRBV6-1; possible D gene TRBD1, 5 bases. This CDR3 contains 16 residues. V lost 5 bases to trimming and J lost 3 bases, with 18 bases between them. Germline assignment: CDR1 MNHNS and CDR2 SASEGT. The CDR3: CASSQPPGSATDTQYF. The CDR3 coding sequence is TGTGCCAGCAGTCAACCCCCAGGGTCGGCTACAGATACGCAGTATTTT.

This clonotype showed up many times. CDR3 protein: CSVGDTLNTEAFF. For the CDR3, the DNA is TGCAGCGTTGGGGACACCTTGAACACTGAAGCTTTCTTT. The V and J genes are TRBV29-1 and TRBJ1-1; D possibly corresponds to TRBD1 (6 bases). The CDR3 is 13 amino acids. V was cut by 4 bases and J by 0 bases, with 9 bases left in between. From germline, CDR1 is SQVTM and CDR2 ANQGSEA. Variable domain in full (rest from reference TRBV29-1 and TRBJ1-1): SAVISQKPSRDICQRGTSLTIQCQVDSQVTMMFWYRQQPGQSLTLIATANQGSEATYESGFVIDKFPISRPNLTFSTLTVSNMSPEDSSIYLCSVGDTLNTEAFFGQGTRLTVV.

This clonotype was seen at least ten times. The CDR3 DNA is TGCAGTGCTAAGACCGAAAGCTCCTACGAGCAGTACTTC. Its protein is CSAKTESSYEQYF. The chain combines TRBV20-1 with TRBJ2-7; D call uncertain. The CDR3 extends over 13 amino acids. Germline-derived CDR1 and CDR2 are DFQATT and SNEGSKA (reference sequence). Trimming removed 4 bases at V and 0 bases at J, with 10 bases between.

In this sample, this clonotype turned up many times. The rearrangement joins TRBV19 to TRBJ2-1; D might be TRBD1 or TRBD2, each matching 5 bases. V dropped 5 bases and J dropped 4 bases, with 6 bases sitting between them. This CDR3 has 12 residues. Per germline, CDR1 LNHDA and CDR2 SQIVND (reference sequence). The CDR3 reads CASSWGYNEQFF. The CDR3 DNA reads TGTGCCAGTAGTTGGGGGTACAATGAGCAGTTCTTC.